Listed below are T cell receptor beta chains from one sample, sequenced in a study of Ad26.COV2.S vaccination and SARS-CoV-2 variants. TCRdb keeps only in-frame clones here, not all; method: immunoSEQ multiplex PCR. The sample has some 480,000 clones, roughly nine tenths seen once. This material consisted of peripheral blood, taken in a trial of Ad26.COV2.S vaccine versus placebo. The receptors stem from a person between 18 and 59 years old who received the Ad26.COV2.S COVID-19 vaccine or a placebo. Both conserved end residues are part of each CDR3. Each record gives: J gene, V gene, CDR3 protein.

J: TRBJ2-7; V: TRBV6-5; CDR3: CASSKRGRVSYEQYF
J: TRBJ1-1; V: TRBV20-1; CDR3: CSASLGGGFRQGRETEAFF
J: TRBJ2-3; V: TRBV7-2; CDR3: CASSSLLAGAVRDTQYF
J: TRBJ2-1; V: TRBV3-1/TRBV3-2; CDR3: CASSQGGFPYNEQFF
J: TRBJ2-3; V: TRBV11-2; CDR3: CASSLAGGYTDTQYF
J: TRBJ1-2; V: TRBV3-1/TRBV3-2; CDR3: CASSQARTGYTF
J: TRBJ2-5; V: TRBV7-8; CDR3: CASSLTLVWSGSQERTQYF
J: TRBJ2-7; V: TRBV5-4; CDR3: CASSLGLAGVYEQYF
J: TRBJ2-6; V: TRBV7-2; CDR3: CASSLEGAGANVLTF
J: TRBJ2-1; V: TRBV6-5; CDR3: CASLRGRPLYNEQFF
J: TRBJ2-7; V: TRBV9; CDR3: CASSVGLAEGSYEQYF
J: TRBJ2-7; V: TRBV30; CDR3: CAWGRDHEQYF
J: TRBJ2-1; V: TRBV28; CDR3: CASSLNNEQFF
J: TRBJ1-4; V: TRBV6-5; CDR3: CASSSTDNEKLFF
J: TRBJ2-2; V: TRBV30; CDR3: CAWWTGPGELFF
J: TRBJ2-2; V: TRBV2; CDR3: CASVLGQGDGGELFF
J: TRBJ1-3; V: TRBV19; CDR3: CASSNAAWTGNTIYF
J: TRBJ2-3; V: TRBV19; CDR3: CASRKSGVSSTDTQYF
J: TRBJ2-5; V: TRBV7-2; CDR3: CASSFGLAGVGETQYF
J: TRBJ2-4; V: TRBV18; CDR3: CASSPRLGTVNIQYF
J: TRBJ2-7; V: TRBV7-2; CDR3: CASSPGRVSGSHEQYF
J: TRBJ2-1; V: TRBV5-1; CDR3: CASRPSGGGEQFF
J: TRBJ1-4; V: TRBV4-3; CDR3: CASSQVLPLLGAWEKLFF